Listed below are T cell receptor beta chains from one sample, sequenced in a study of cytotoxic CD8 clonotypes in ibrutinib-treated CLL. Clones were sequenced by immunoSEQ multiplex PCR, and TCRdb holds only the in-frame ones, with some missing. The sample consists of about 27,000 clones, 85% of them appearing once. The sequencing here drew on PBMCs, taken after 24 months of ibrutinib treatment. All receptors derive from a human donor with chronic lymphocytic leukemia. Each CDR3 is given with its conserved first and last residue. D genes are given only for firm matches. Size is omitted from some rows. Given values are once, few, many or a class for expanded clones.

size	V	D	length	J	CDR3	DNA
-	TRBV6-1	-	13	TRBJ1-1	CASSGGHFSEAFF	TGTGCCAGCAGTGGAGGACATTTTTCTGAAGCTTTCTTT
few	TRBV30	-	14	TRBJ1-5	CAWSKGISREPQHF	TGTGCCTGGAGCAAGGGCATTAGTCGCGAGCCCCAGCATTTT
-	TRBV19	-	14	TRBJ2-2	CASSGFWDTGELFF	TGTGCCAGTAGCGGGTTTTGGGACACCGGGGAGCTGTTTTTT
-	TRBV6-1	-	11	TRBJ1-1	CASSEFTHGFF	TGTGCCAGCAGTGAGTTTACCCATGGTTTCTTT
-	TRBV28	-	15	TRBJ2-7	CASSLMSDRTYEQYF	TGTGCCAGCAGCCTAATGTCCGACAGGACCTACGAGCAGTACTTC
-	TRBV29-1	-	17	TRBJ2-5	CSVEDFYSGTIQETQYF	TGCAGCGTTGAAGATTTTTACAGCGGAACAATCCAAGAGACCCAGTACTTC
-	TRBV4-1	TRBD2	17	TRBJ2-7	CASSPRGSGGRTYEQYF	TGCGCCAGCAGCCCCCGGGGTAGCGGGGGGCGGACCTACGAGCAGTACTTC
-	TRBV5-1	-	15	TRBJ2-2	CASSTSTANTGELFF	TGCGCCAGCAGCACCTCGACAGCGAACACCGGGGAGCTGTTTTTT
-	TRBV5-1	-	14	TRBJ1-2	CASSSGAGVYGYTF	TGCGCCAGCAGCTCGGGGGCTGGGGTCTATGGCTACACCTTC
-	TRBV7-2	TRBD1	17	TRBJ1-4	CASSLYAGGAANEKLFF	TGTGCCAGCAGCTTATACGCAGGGGGCGCGGCTAATGAAAAACTGTTTTTT
-	TRBV7-8	TRBD2	16	TRBJ2-1	CASTRDVSGGRGEQFF	TGTGCCAGCACCCGAGACGTGTCGGGGGGGCGGGGTGAGCAGTTCTTC
once	TRBV9	TRBD1	17	TRBJ1-1	CASSSGQGRLMNTEAFF	TGTGCCAGCAGCTCCGGACAGGGGAGGCTCATGAACACTGAAGCTTTCTTT
few	TRBV9	-	17	TRBJ1-3	CASSVVGDSPSGNTIYF	TGTGCCAGCAGCGTAGTAGGAGACAGCCCCTCTGGAAACACCATATATTTT
-	TRBV7-3	-	14	TRBJ2-3	CASSPTDEADTQYF	TGTGCCAGCAGCCCTACCGATGAGGCAGATACGCAGTATTTT
-	TRBV9	-	15	TRBJ1-2	CASSVGYGEDYGYTF	TGTGCCAGCAGCGTAGGGTATGGTGAAGACTATGGCTACACCTTC
-	TRBV18	TRBD1	16	TRBJ2-3	CASSPRGGMSTDTQYF	TGTGCCAGCTCACCCCGAGGGGGCATGAGCACAGATACGCAGTATTTT
-	TRBV6-4	-	15	TRBJ2-3	CASSERLDRIDTQYF	TGTGCCAGCAGTGAAAGATTGGATCGTATAGATACGCAGTATTTT
-	TRBV9	-	16	TRBJ2-3	CASSPRILVSADTQYF	TGTGCCAGCAGCCCCAGAATACTAGTTTCGGCAGATACGCAGTATTTT
-	TRBV5-1	-	16	TRBJ1-1	CASSLETTGTNTEAFF	TGCGCCAGCAGCTTGGAAACAACAGGCACGAACACTGAAGCTTTCTTT
-	TRBV5-1	TRBD1	19	TRBJ2-3	CASSPQLGQGALRIDTQYF	TGCGCCAGCAGCCCGCAATTGGGACAGGGGGCATTAAGAATAGATACGCAGTATTTT
-	TRBV27	TRBD1	16	TRBJ1-2	CASSPLTGGADYGYTF	TGTGCCAGCAGCCCCTTAACAGGGGGCGCCGACTATGGCTACACCTTC
-	TRBV18	-	15	TRBJ1-1	CASSPTTGEGTEAFF	TGTGCCAGCTCACCAACTACAGGTGAAGGCACTGAAGCTTTCTTT
-	TRBV6-1	-	13	TRBJ2-7	CASRGGGEYEQYF	TGTGCCAGCAGGGGGGGCGGAGAGTACGAGCAGTACTTC
once	TRBV5-6	TRBD1	16	TRBJ1-5	CASSLGTGLRNQPQHF	TGTGCCAGCAGCTTGGGGACAGGGCTTCGCAATCAGCCCCAGCATTTT
-	TRBV5-4	TRBD1	16	TRBJ1-2	CASSLDPLGQIYGYTF	TGTGCCAGCAGCTTGGACCCACTGGGACAGATCTATGGCTACACCTTC
-	TRBV7-3	-	15	TRBJ2-3	CASSLGRTGTDTQYF	TGTGCCAGCAGCTTAGGCCGGACAGGCACAGATACGCAGTATTTT
-	TRBV28	TRBD2	15	TRBJ2-1	CASSLSGGSYNEQFF	TGTGCCAGCAGTCTTAGCGGGGGGTCCTACAATGAGCAGTTCTTC
once	TRBV5-6	-	18	TRBJ1-5	CASTNTGKGSSGNQPQHF	TGTGCCAGCACGAACACAGGGAAAGGGTCATCGGGCAATCAGCCCCAGCATTTT
-	TRBV6-1	TRBD1	16	TRBJ2-1	CASSEIGTGGYNEQFF	TGTGCCAGCAGTGAAATCGGGACAGGGGGTTACAATGAGCAGTTCTTC
-	TRBV7-8	-	12	TRBJ1-1	CASSWRNTEAFF	TGTGCCAGCAGCTGGAGGAACACTGAAGCTTTCTTT
-	TRBV6-1	-	14	TRBJ2-2	CASHLGRDTGELFF	TGTGCCAGCCATCTCGGCAGGGACACCGGGGAGCTGTTTTTT
few	TRBV5-1	TRBD2	12	TRBJ2-7	CASSWGEGEQYF	TGCGCCAGCAGCTGGGGGGAGGGCGAGCAGTACTTC
-	TRBV6-1	-	14	TRBJ1-5	CASSPAYSNQPQHF	TGTGCCAGCAGTCCGGCCTATAGCAATCAGCCCCAGCATTTT
once	TRBV7-8	TRBD2	15	TRBJ2-1	CASSSTGLGGNEQFF	TGTGCCAGCAGCTCAACGGGACTAGGGGGGAATGAGCAGTTCTTC
-	TRBV15	-	17	TRBJ1-5	CATSRVGRQVGNQPQHF	TGTGCCACCAGCAGAGTAGGCCGTCAGGTTGGCAATCAGCCCCAGCATTTT
-	TRBV5-8	-	13	TRBJ2-1	CASSSDLYGEQFF	TGTGCCAGCAGCTCCGATCTGTACGGTGAGCAGTTCTTC
-	TRBV19	-	15	TRBJ1-5	CASSIDGGNNQPQHF	TGTGCCAGTAGTATAGACGGAGGGAACAATCAGCCCCAGCATTTT
-	TRBV7-3	TRBD2	18	TRBJ2-2	CASSPYFSGGAHTGELFF	TGTGCCAGCAGCCCCTACTTTAGCGGGGGGGCGCATACCGGGGAGCTGTTTTTT
-	TRBV14	TRBD1	16	TRBJ1-2	CASSQDLGTGPYGYTF	TGTGCCAGCAGCCAAGATCTAGGGACAGGGCCCTATGGCTACACCTTC
-	TRBV6-5	TRBD1	15	TRBJ1-2	CASSSAGGYKYGYTF	TGTGCCAGCAGTTCAGCAGGGGGATATAAGTATGGCTACACCTTC
-	TRBV5-1	-	15	TRBJ2-2	CASSPGRQNTGELFF	TGCGCCAGCAGCCCCGGGAGACAGAACACCGGGGAGCTGTTTTTT
-	TRBV5-4	-	13	TRBJ1-1	CASSLTENTEAFF	TGTGCCAGCAGCTTGACAGAGAACACTGAAGCTTTCTTT
-	TRBV7-9	-	14	TRBJ2-7	CASSLAGQYYEQYF	TGTGCCAGCAGCTTAGCTGGACAGTACTACGAGCAGTACTTC
-	TRBV18	TRBD1	17	TRBJ1-5	CASSPLPGQISNQPQHF	TGTGCCAGCTCACCCCTCCCGGGACAGATTAGCAATCAGCCCCAGCATTTT
-	TRBV19	TRBD1	16	TRBJ2-7	CASSIGGGTGPYEQYF	TGTGCCAGTAGTATAGGCGGCGGGACAGGCCCCTACGAGCAGTACTTC
-	TRBV10-3	-	13	TRBJ1-3	CAISSALGNTIYF	TGTGCCATCAGTTCTGCGTTGGGAAACACCATATATTTT
-	TRBV4-1	-	12	TRBJ2-2	CASSPRSGELFF	TGCGCCAGCAGCCCCCGCAGCGGGGAGCTGTTTTTT
-	TRBV14	TRBD2	18	TRBJ2-3	CASSLIPGLAISTDTQYF	TGTGCCAGCAGCCTGATTCCGGGACTAGCGATTAGCACAGATACGCAGTATTTT